Listed here are 10 T cell receptor beta chains from one sample, sequenced in a study of T-cell reconstitution after alpha-beta-depleted transplantation in children. Unique molecular identifiers were incorporated during preparation of the TCRbeta library. From the PCR reads, TCRdb called clonotypes with MiXCR, one entry per CDR3 protein. This table has around 15,000 distinct CDR3 sequences, approximately 5.3% appearing once. The source material was PBMCs, sampled before TCRalphabeta/CD19-depleted stem cell transplant. Receptors were obtained from a boy aged 5 to 17 with acute lymphoblastic leukemia, due to receive a stem cell transplant.

In this sample, this clonotype turned up many times. V gene TRBV20-1 combines with J gene TRBJ1-5, with D possibly TRBD1 on 5 matching bases. Per the germline V gene, CDR1 is DFQATT and CDR2 is SNEGSKA (reference sequence). V lost 0 bases, J lost 1 base, and 16 bases lay in between. CDR3 size: 17 residues. CDR3 bases: TGCAGTGCTAGAGATCATATCTGGACACTGAGCAATCAGCCCCAGCATTTT. It codes for CSARDHIWTLSNQPQHF.

The sample holds many counts of this clonotype. The chain employs TRBV12-3 or TRBV12-4 and TRBJ2-7, with TRBD2 as a possible D gene (5 bases). CDR3 length: 12 residues. V lost 5 bases to trimming and J lost 6 bases, with 11 bases between them. This CDR3 is CASSPLAGEQYF. The CDR3 DNA reads as TGTGCCAGCAGTCCCTTGGCGGGCGAGCAGTACTTC.

This clonotype came up many times. The V gene is TRBV9, the J gene TRBJ2-1, with 7 nucleotides matching TRBD1. The ends lost 2 bases at V and 5 bases at J; junction bases unmatched: 7. Per germline, CDR1 SGDLS and CDR2 YYNGEE. This CDR3 has 15 residues. The CDR3 is CASSVDDRVDNEQFF. CDR3 sequence (DNA): TGTGCCAGCAGCGTCGATGACAGGGTTGACAATGAGCAGTTCTTC.

This clonotype was recorded many times. V usage is TRBV12-3 or TRBV12-4 and J usage is TRBJ2-1; D call uncertain. This CDR3 has 13 amino acids. V dropped 5 bases and J dropped 4 bases, with 9 bases sitting between them. As DNA, the CDR3 is TGTGCCAGCAGTAGGAAGGGATACAATGAGCAGTTCTTC. Protein product: CASSRKGYNEQFF.

This clonotype was detected a few times. The chain couples TRBV4-2 to TRBJ1-2; 9 bases match TRBD1. CDR3 length: 13 residues. Germline V gives CDR1 LGHNA, CDR2 YNFKEQ. The V and J ends lost 10 bases and 6 bases, in that order; junction bases with no gene match: 9. The DNA for the CDR3 is TGTGCCATGAGCCCCGGGACAGGGAATGGCTACACCTTC. Its protein is CAMSPGTGNGYTF.

Relative to its sample, this clonotype is medium-sized. The chain has TRBV4-3 and TRBJ2-2; unclear D gene. The germline V and J ends were trimmed by 0 bases and 5 bases, with 4 bases remaining between them. This CDR3 region has 13 residues. The germline V gene has CDR1 LGHNA and CDR2 YSLEER. The DNA of the CDR3 is TGCGCCAGCAGCCAAGATCTGACCGGGGAGCTGTTTTTT. Protein product: CASSQDLTGELFF.

This clonotype was detected many times. The chain links TRBV7-9 to TRBJ2-2, with a possible D match to TRBD1 (5 bases). The V end lost 5 bases, the J end lost 3 bases, and 13 bases lay between the germline ends. The CDR3 spans 15 residues. The germline gives CDR1 SEHNR, CDR2 FQNEAQ (reference sequence). In nucleotides, the CDR3 is TGTGCCAGCAGCCCCGGGCGACAGTACACCGGGGAGCTGTTTTTT. It specifies CASSPGRQYTGELFF.

This clonotype was found many times. The V and J genes are TRBV9 and TRBJ2-7; 8 positions agree with TRBD2. V was clipped by 4 bases and J by 5 bases; unmatched bases: 11. The germline CDR1 and CDR2 sequences are SGDLS and YYNGEE. The CDR3 extends over 15 amino acids. Here the CDR3 reads CASSPWSAGGDEQYF. In nucleotides, the CDR3 is TGTGCCAGCAGCCCCTGGTCGGCGGGAGGCGACGAGCAGTACTTC.

This clonotype is judged medium-sized. This sequence joins TRBV28 and TRBJ2-1; tentatively, D is TRBD1 (6 bases). The CDR3 has 16 amino acids. CDR1 and CDR2 (germline): MDHEN, SYDVKM. V was shortened by 1 base and J by 5 bases, with 15 bases between the two germline ends. The CDR3 DNA reads TGTGCCAGCAGTTTATACGCGGACAGAAAAAACAATGAGCAGTTCTTC. Its translation: CASSLYADRKNNEQFF. Filled out from reference TRBV28 and TRBJ2-1, the complete variable domain reads DVKVTQSSRYLVKRTGEKVFLECVQDMDHENMFWYRQDPGLGLRLIYFSYDVKMKEKGDIPEGYSVSREKKERFSLILESASTNQTSMYLCASSLYADRKNNEQFFGPGTRLTVL.

Many counts were recorded for this clonotype. The J gene is TRBJ2-1, the V gene TRBV7-2; 7 bases agree with TRBD2. Trimming removed 0 bases from V and 5 bases from J; junction bases left unmatched: 4. The CDR3 extends over 15 amino acids. Germline CDR1 is SGHTA and CDR2 is FQGNSA. CDR3 nucleotides: TGTGCCAGCAGCTTAGCGGGGGGGTGGGACAATGAGCAGTTCTTC. Its translation is CASSLAGGWDNEQFF.